One TCR beta chain is described in this entry. The antigen it recognizes is unknown. Base quality data are lacking; no much larger clone is found one base away. Including cysteine and phenylalanine, the CDR3 has 15 amino acids. Left in the record is the CDR3 DNA by itself, 45 bases read in frame from the first base. The germline V gene specifies WSHSY as CDR1 and SAAADI as CDR2. The junction shows trimming of 2 bases on V and 7 bases on J, and the gene matches do not reach 6 bases of it. Whole blood was collected in K2EDTA tubes by collaborating institutions according to the institutions' own protocols. For TCRbeta analysis, collaborator samples were shipped as frozen whole blood, as isolated PBMCs, or as DNA extracted from either sample type. This sample is drawn from a study of blood T cell repertoires in COVID-19 (dated by TCRdb to about 2020). For context, the study as a whole: Collaborator samples came from the United States, Italy and Spain and covered acute and convalescent phases of COVID-19. Nearly every sample came with metadata listing a de-identified subject ID, COVID-19 status, age in years and sex. Samples were obtained from the ongoing ImmuneRACE study (first 160 participants) and from some 1,300 subjects provided by 6 global collaborators. The repertoires were released in a freely available public database meant as a resource for research on the immune response to SARS-CoV-2. Subjects who had been exposed to COVID-19, were actively infected with it, or had recovered from it provided the deeply sampled blood TCRbeta repertoires that made up the dataset. The material from the prospective study consisted of cDNA or gDNA derived from T cells, B-cell-depleted T cells, or PBMCs. HLA class I and class II types, where available, came from metadata supplied by the sample provider rather than from assay-based typing. Overall study results and their limits: How much clinical and demographic metadata was included differed by source and by participant, and the metadata was provided uncurated.

TCRbeta CDR3 regions were amplified from genomic DNA using the immunoSEQ Assay, a bias-controlled multiplex PCR. Regarding the original processing steps: Within the assay, amplification of reference gene primers was used to estimate how many nucleated cells each sample contained. To quantify the absolute abundance of each unique TCRbeta CDR3 rearrangement, sequence reads were collapsed and filtered. Productive Simpson clonality was computed per sample as the square root of Simpson's diversity index over productive rearrangements. Imported from immuneACCESS, the table was reduced by TCRdb to in-frame sequences with V and J called. These copies leave out some clones; in studies compared against another copy, an unresolved V gene accounts for under half, and the cause of the remainder is not known. The V and J calls and clone size were taken over from that table, and D and trimming were inferred from the DNA. The sample table lists 150,000 to 200,000 clones, around 82% of them with a count of one. The ten most abundant clones make up approximately 9.8% of the sample.

Sequenced: peripheral blood. The receptor was derived from an elderly woman with acute or convalescent COVID-19. The chain was built from TRBV10-2 and TRBJ2-1; 9 bases in the middle match TRBD2. The CDR3: CASSEPSGGWNEQFF. The DNA reads TGCGCCAGCAGTGAGCCCAGCGGGGGGTGGAATGAGCAGTTCTTC.